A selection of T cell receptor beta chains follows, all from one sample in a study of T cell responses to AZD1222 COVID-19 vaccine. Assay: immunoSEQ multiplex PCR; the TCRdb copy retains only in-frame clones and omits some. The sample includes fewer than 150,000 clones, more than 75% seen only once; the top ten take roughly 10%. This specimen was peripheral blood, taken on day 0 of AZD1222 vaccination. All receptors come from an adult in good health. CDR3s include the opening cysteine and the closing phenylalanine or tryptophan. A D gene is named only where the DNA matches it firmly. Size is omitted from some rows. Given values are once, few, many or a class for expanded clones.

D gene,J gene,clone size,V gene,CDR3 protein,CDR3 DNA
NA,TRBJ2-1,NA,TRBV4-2,CASSQPDGTSYNEQFF,TGTGCCAGCAGCCAACCCGATGGGACCTCCTACAATGAGCAGTTCTTC
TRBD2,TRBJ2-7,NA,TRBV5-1,CASSWGSGGAIRWQYF,TGCGCCAGCAGCTGGGGTAGCGGGGGGGCGATACGTTGGCAGTACTTC
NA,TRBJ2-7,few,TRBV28,CASSLPRTGSYEQYF,TGTGCCAGCAGTTTACCCCGGACTGGCTCCTACGAGCAGTACTTC
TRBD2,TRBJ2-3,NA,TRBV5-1,CASSLGLAGDLGSRDTQYF,TGCGCCAGCAGCCTGGGACTAGCGGGGGACCTGGGGTCGAGAGATACGCAGTATTTT
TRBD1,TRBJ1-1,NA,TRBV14,CASSPRDRVKAFF,TGTGCCAGCAGCCCGCGGGACAGGGTTAAGGCTTTCTTT
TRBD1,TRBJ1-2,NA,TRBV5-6,CASSLQGQGGYGYTF,TGTGCCAGCAGCTTGCAGGGGCAGGGGGGCTATGGCTACACCTTC
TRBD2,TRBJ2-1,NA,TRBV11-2,CASSPGTSGRTNEQFF,TGTGCCAGCAGCCCTGGGACTAGCGGGAGGACCAATGAGCAGTTCTTC
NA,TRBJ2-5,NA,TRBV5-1,CASSPGQRQETQYF,TGCGCCAGCAGCCCCGGACAGCGGCAAGAGACCCAGTACTTC
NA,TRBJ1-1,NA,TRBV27,CASSLLGGYGNTEAFF,TGTGCCAGCAGTTTACTTGGGGGATACGGGAACACTGAAGCTTTCTTT
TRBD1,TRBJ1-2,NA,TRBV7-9,CASSFSPGTGGIYGYTF,TGTGCCAGCAGTTTCAGCCCCGGGACAGGGGGGATCTATGGCTACACCTTC
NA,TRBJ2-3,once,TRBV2,CASSRDTLSTDTQYF,TGTGCCAGCAGCCGGGACACCCTAAGCACAGATACGCAGTATTTT
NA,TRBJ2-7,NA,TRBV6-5,CASSYSKRGEQYF,TGTGCCAGCAGTTACTCCAAACGGGGGGAGCAGTACTTC
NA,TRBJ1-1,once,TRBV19,CASSIPSDTEAFF,TGTGCCAGTAGTATACCTTCTGACACTGAAGCTTTCTTT
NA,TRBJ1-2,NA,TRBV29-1,CSVAPRGGYGYTF,TGCAGCGTTGCCCCCAGGGGAGGCTATGGCTACACCTTC
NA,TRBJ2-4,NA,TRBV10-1,CASSESVLGVGNIQYF,TGCGCCAGCAGTGAGTCTGTATTGGGGGTCGGAAACATTCAGTACTTC
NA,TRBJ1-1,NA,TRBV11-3,CASSGRTVKNTEAFF,TGTGCCAGCAGCGGGAGGACAGTCAAGAACACTGAAGCTTTCTTT
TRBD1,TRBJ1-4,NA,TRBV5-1,CASSHGTGLSEKLFF,TGCGCCAGCAGCCACGGGACAGGATTAAGTGAAAAACTGTTTTTT
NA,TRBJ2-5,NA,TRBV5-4,CASSYPGQKGGETQYF,TGTGCCAGCAGTTACCCTGGACAGAAGGGAGGGGAGACCCAGTACTTC
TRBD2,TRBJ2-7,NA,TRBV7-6,CASSRTPGLAESYEQYF,TGTGCCAGCAGCCGAACCCCTGGACTAGCGGAATCCTACGAGCAGTACTTC
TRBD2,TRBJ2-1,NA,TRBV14,CASSQDAFRAGGPGEQFF,TGTGCCAGCAGCCAAGATGCGTTTCGGGCGGGAGGGCCTGGTGAGCAGTTCTTC
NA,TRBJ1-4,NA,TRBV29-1,CSVVGGLYGEKLFF,TGCAGCGTTGTGGGGGGCTTATATGGTGAAAAACTGTTTTTT
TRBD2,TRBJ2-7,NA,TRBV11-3,CASSPRSGGPYEQYF,TGTGCCAGCAGTCCTCGGAGCGGGGGCCCTTACGAGCAGTACTTC
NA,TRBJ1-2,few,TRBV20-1,CSASLGSGYTF,TGCAGTGCTAGCCTAGGGAGTGGCTACACCTTC
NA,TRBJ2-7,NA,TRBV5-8,CASSFPSAYYEQYF,TGTGCCAGCAGCTTTCCTAGCGCATACTACGAGCAGTACTTC
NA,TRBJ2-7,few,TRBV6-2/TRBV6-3,CASSYGGPPYEQYF,TGTGCCAGCAGTTACGGGGGTCCCCCCTACGAGCAGTACTTC
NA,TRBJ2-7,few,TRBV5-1,CASSLGRGEYEQYF,TGCGCCAGCAGCTTGGGCAGGGGGGAATACGAGCAGTACTTC
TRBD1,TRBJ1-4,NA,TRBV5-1,CASSFTGVTNEKLFF,TGCGCCAGCAGCTTTACAGGGGTGACTAATGAAAAACTGTTTTTT